The source of this T cell receptor beta chain is a study of CD8+ T cells in alopecia areata. Whole-study results and caveats: Scalp samples also contribute reads from the resident alphabeta T cells found in normal skin. As there was one nonresponder, how baseline CD8+ expansion relates to response remains uncertain.

With respect to this clone: Its matching antigen is unknown.

Sequencing relied on a cDNA template that was reverse transcribed from extracted RNA. Sequencing used immunoSEQ multiplex PCR; TCRdb keeps in-frame clones, though not all of them. The data hold about 270,000 clones, with 60% observed a single time. The germline CDR1 and CDR2 sequences are SQVTM and ANQGSEA. The CDR3 consists of 13 residues. With 6 bases clipped from V and 2 bases from J, the junction kept 2 bases outside the gene matches. Treatment of the sample: oral pan-JAK inhibitor, 5-10 mg twice daily. The study team obtained lesional scalp punch biopsies and peripheral blood from alopecia areata patients.

The sequenced sample was CD4+ T cells sorted from blood, obtained at roughly week 52, from a patient treated with tofacitinib. The V gene is TRBV29-1, the J gene TRBJ2-2; 8 bases fit TRBD1. The sequence derives from a human donor with alopecia areata. Here the CDR3 DNA reads TGCAGCGTGGACAGGGTAAACACCGGGGAGCTGTTTTTT. Its translation: CSVDRVNTGELFF.